There are a few counts of the clone carrying this T cell receptor (beta chain). Antigen: not known. On average, the one heparinised blood draw given by each donor was roughly 100 mL. Investigators reverse transcribed all isolated RNA, so they sequenced expressed TCRB transcripts. The protocol was immunoSEQ multiplex PCR, while the TCRdb copy is restricted to in-frame clones and leaves out a portion. The repertoire includes around 690,000 clones, around an eighth of them detected once, and approximately 0.11% sits in the top ten. This entry belongs to a study of beta chain features in type 1 diabetes. Study background: Examination covered fewer than 110 million sorted cells spanning all samples.

Study results and limitations: When Type 1 diabetes patients were examined, their TCRB CDR3s proved moderately but significantly shorter in all four CD4+ subsets.

Germline CDR1 and CDR2: SNHLY and FYNNEI. This CDR3 is 15 amino acids long. V was clipped by 4 bases and J by 0 bases, with 9 bases between them. The chain couples TRBV2 to TRBJ1-4; unclear D gene. The TCR originated in a man aged 25-45 years with type 1 diabetes. The sample taken for sequencing was naive CD4+ T cells from blood. The CDR3 loop reads CASSAADATNEKLFF. In DNA form, the CDR3 reads TGTGCCAGCAGTGCGGCAGATGCAACTAATGAAAAACTGTTTTTT.